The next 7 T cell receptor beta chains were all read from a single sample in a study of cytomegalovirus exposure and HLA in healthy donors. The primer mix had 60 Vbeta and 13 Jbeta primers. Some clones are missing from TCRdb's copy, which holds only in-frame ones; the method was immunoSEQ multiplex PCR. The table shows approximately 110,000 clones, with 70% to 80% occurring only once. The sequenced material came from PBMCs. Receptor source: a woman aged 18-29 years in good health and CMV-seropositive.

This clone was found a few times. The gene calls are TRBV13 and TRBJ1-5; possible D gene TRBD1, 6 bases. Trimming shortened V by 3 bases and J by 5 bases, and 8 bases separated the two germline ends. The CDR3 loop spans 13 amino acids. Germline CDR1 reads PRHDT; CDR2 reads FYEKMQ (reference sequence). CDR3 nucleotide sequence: TGTGCCAGCAGCTTGCAGGGGTATCAGCCCCAGCATTTT. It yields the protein CASSLQGYQPQHF.

CDR3 loop: CASSFGTSGGRREQFF. The CDR3, as DNA: TGCGCCAGCAGTTTCGGGACTAGCGGGGGTAGACGGGAGCAGTTCTTC. The chain uses TRBV10-1 and TRBJ2-1, with 14 bases fitting TRBD2. With 5 bases clipped from V and 10 bases from J, the junction kept 10 bases outside the gene matches. CDR3 size: 16 residues. From germline, CDR1 is WNHNN and CDR2 SYGVQD (reference sequence).

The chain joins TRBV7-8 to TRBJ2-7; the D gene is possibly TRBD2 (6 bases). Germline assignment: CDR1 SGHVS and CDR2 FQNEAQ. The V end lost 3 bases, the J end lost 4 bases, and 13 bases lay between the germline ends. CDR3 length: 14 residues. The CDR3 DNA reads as TGTGCCAGCAGCTTTACGGGGGTGGGTTACGAGCAGTACTTC. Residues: CASSFTGVGYEQYF.

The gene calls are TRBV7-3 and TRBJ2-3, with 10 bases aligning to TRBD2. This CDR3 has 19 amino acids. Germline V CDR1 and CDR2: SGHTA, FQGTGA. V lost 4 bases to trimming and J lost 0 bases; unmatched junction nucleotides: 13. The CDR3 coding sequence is TGTGCCAGCAGCTCCCGAGCTTTCAGCGGGAGGGCCAGCACAGATACGCAGTATTTT. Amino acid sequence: CASSSRAFSGRASTDTQYF.

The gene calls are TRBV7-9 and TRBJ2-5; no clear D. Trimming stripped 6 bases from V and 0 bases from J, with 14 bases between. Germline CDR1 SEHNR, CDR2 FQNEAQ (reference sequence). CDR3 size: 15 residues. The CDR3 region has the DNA TGTGCCAGCAGTCCCAGAAACAGAAACCAAGAGACCCAGTACTTC. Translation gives CASSPRNRNQETQYF.

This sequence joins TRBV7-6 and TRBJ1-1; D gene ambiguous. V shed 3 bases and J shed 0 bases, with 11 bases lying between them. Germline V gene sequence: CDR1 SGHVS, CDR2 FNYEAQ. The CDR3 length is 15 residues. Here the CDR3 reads CASSFPFTVNTEAFF. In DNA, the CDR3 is TGTGCCAGCAGCTTCCCGTTTACAGTGAACACTGAAGCTTTCTTT. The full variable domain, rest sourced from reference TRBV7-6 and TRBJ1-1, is GAGVSQSPRYKVTKRGQDVALRCDPISGHVSLYWYRQALGQGPEFLTYFNYEAQQDKSGLPNDRFSAERPEGSISTLTIQRTEQRDSAMYRCASSFPFTVNTEAFFGQGTRLTVV.

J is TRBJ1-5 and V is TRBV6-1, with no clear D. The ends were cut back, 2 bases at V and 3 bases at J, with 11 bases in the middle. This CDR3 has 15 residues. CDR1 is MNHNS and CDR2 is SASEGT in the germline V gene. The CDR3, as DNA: TGTGCCAGCAGTGAAACCGGAGGGAACAATCAGCCCCAGCATTTT. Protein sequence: CASSETGGNNQPQHF.